The entry that follows covers one T cell receptor beta chain sequence. The entry originates in a study of blood T cell repertoires in COVID-19. Using immunoSEQ multiplex PCR, the repertoire was profiled, and TCRdb retains in-frame clones only, with some absent. The table has 190,000 or so clones, more than 65% seen once. The germline V gene has CDR1 SGHVS and CDR2 FQNEAQ. The CDR3 runs to 17 residues. The V end was cut by 4 bases, the J end by 8 bases, with 21 bases between. Cohort 3 donors counted as recovered after two negative PCRs, clearance, or resolved symptoms. This TCR was recovered from a man aged 40-49 years who had recovered from COVID-19. This chain uses TRBV7-8 with TRBJ1-6; no clear D. Specimen: PBMCs or T cells enriched from blood (not recorded which). CDR3 sequence (DNA): TGTGCCAGCAGCTCGGCTATCTTCAGGTATCAGGATTCACCCCTCCACTTT. Encoded protein: CASSSAIFRYQDSPLHF. The whole variable domain, remainder taken from reference TRBV7-8 and TRBJ1-6, is GAGVSQSPRYKVAKRGQDVALRCDPISGHVSLFWYQQALGQGPEFLTYFQNEAQLDKSGLPSDRFFAERPEGSVSTLKIQRTQQEDSAVYLCASSSAIFRYQDSPLHFGNGTRLTVT.